This is a list of T cell receptor beta chains from one sample in a study of CD8 T cells in ankylosing spondylitis. Using its own MiXCR run on the 5' RACE reads, TCRdb lists one record per CDR3 protein. Among over 400,000 distinct CDR3 sequences listed, 20% to 30% were seen once. Material for sequencing was blood, either unsorted or a sorted T cell fraction (not recorded which). The receptors derive from a male donor with ankylosing spondylitis. CDR3s include the opening cysteine and the closing phenylalanine or tryptophan. A D gene is named only where the DNA matches it firmly. Size tells how often a clone was seen (once, few, many) or the class of an expanded clone, and some rows leave it out.

D gene	J gene	clone size	V gene	CDR3 DNA	CDR3 protein
NA	TRBJ2-7	few	TRBV15	TGTGCCACCAGCAGATCGGGGAGAAGTCAGAACGAGCAGTACTTC	CATSRSGRSQNEQYF
TRBD1	TRBJ2-3	NA	TRBV30	TGTGCCTGGAGTGTAGGGACAGGGAACACAGATACGCAGTATTTT	CAWSVGTGNTDTQYF
TRBD1	TRBJ1-2	NA	TRBV29-1	TGCAGCGCCAACAGGGGGGGAAACCATGGCTACACCTTC	CSANRGGNHGYTF
NA	TRBJ2-2	few	TRBV7-2	TGTGCCAGCAGCTCGGGTCCCCTCGCGAACACCGGGGAGCTGTTTTTT	CASSSGPLANTGELFF
TRBD1	TRBJ2-7	NA	TRBV29-1	TGCAGCGTTGAAGGGGGACAGGGGGCCCTCGGCGAGCAGTACTTC	CSVEGGQGALGEQYF
NA	TRBJ1-1	NA	TRBV7-2	TGTGCCAGCAGCTTCCCCACCCAGGAGACTGAAGCTTTCTTT	CASSFPTQETEAFF
NA	TRBJ1-4	NA	TRBV2	TGTGCCACCGCGATATCTAATGAAAAACTGTTTTTT	CATAISNEKLFF
NA	TRBJ1-2	NA	TRBV20-1	TGCAGTGCCAATTCTTGGGACACCACTAACTATGGCTACACCTTC	CSANSWDTTNYGYTF
TRBD2	TRBJ2-1	few	TRBV11-3	TGTGCCAGCAGCTTAGATCCGGGAGGTGTGGATGAGCAGTTCTTC	CASSLDPGGVDEQFF
NA	TRBJ1-2	NA	TRBV29-1	TGCAGCGTTACGCGTGCGTTCCAAAGCGAGTCCCCCCATGGCTACACCTTC	CSVTRAFQSESPHGYTF
TRBD1	TRBJ2-2	once	TRBV9	TGTGCCAGCAGCGCGAGGTGGGGACAGGGCGATCCCGGGGAGCTGTTTTTT	CASSARWGQGDPGELFF
TRBD2	TRBJ2-3	NA	TRBV12-3/TRBV12-4	TGTGCCAGCACCACGGGACTAGCGGGATCTACAGATACGCAGTATTTT	CASTTGLAGSTDTQYF
NA	TRBJ1-1	few	TRBV20-1	TGCAGTGCTAGAGATCGAAGGGGCTCTGAAGCTTTCTTT	CSARDRRGSEAFF
TRBD1	TRBJ1-2	few	TRBV7-2	TGTGCCAGCAGCTTAAGGGGGCCGACCTATGGCTACACCTTC	CASSLRGPTYGYTF
NA	TRBJ1-3	NA	TRBV3-1	TGTGCCAGCAGCCAAGATAGAACTAGGGGAAACACCATATATTTT	CASSQDRTRGNTIYF
NA	TRBJ1-2	few	TRBV7-9	TGTGCCAGCAGCTACGAAGGGGTTTTAGACTATGGCTACACCTTC	CASSYEGVLDYGYTF
TRBD2	TRBJ2-3	NA	TRBV20-1	TGCAGTGCTGGGAGGCGGGACTACACAGATACGCAGTATTTT	CSAGRRDYTDTQYF
NA	TRBJ2-1	few	TRBV20-1	TGCAGTGCTAGAGAGCGGACCTACAATGAGCAGTTCTTC	CSARERTYNEQFF
NA	TRBJ1-1	many	TRBV12-3/TRBV12-4	TGTGCCAGCAGTTTCCAGAGGGAGGGGAACACTGAAGCTTTCTTT	CASSFQREGNTEAFF
TRBD2	TRBJ2-1	NA	TRBV24-1	TGTGCCACCAGTCCTAGCGGATCCTACAATGAGCAGTTCTTC	CATSPSGSYNEQFF
NA	TRBJ2-1	few	TRBV14	TGTGCCAGCAGCCCCGACCGCATGGCTGGGGGGCAGTTCTTC	CASSPDRMAGGQFF
NA	TRBJ2-6	few	TRBV6-1	TGTGCCAGCAGCCGTACCTCTGGGGCCAACGTCCTGACTTTC	CASSRTSGANVLTF
TRBD1	TRBJ1-1	NA	TRBV20-1	TGCAGTGCCCGCCTTACAGGGGTAGGAGCTTTCTTT	CSARLTGVGAFF
TRBD1	TRBJ2-2	NA	TRBV6-1	TGTGCCACCGACGGACAGGGGTTCGGGGAGCTGTTTTTT	CATDGQGFGELFF
TRBD2	TRBJ2-1	few	TRBV12-3/TRBV12-4	TGTGCCAGCAGGGTAAACGTAGCGGGAGCAATCTCCGAGCAGTTCTTC	CASRVNVAGAISEQFF
NA	TRBJ1-1	NA	TRBV5-1	TGCGCCAGCAGCTTAGGACCGCACATGAACACTGAAGCTTTCTTT	CASSLGPHMNTEAFF
TRBD2	TRBJ2-7	NA	TRBV29-1	TGCAGCGTCCCGTTTGCGGGAGACGAGCAGTACTTC	CSVPFAGDEQYF
NA	TRBJ1-4	many	TRBV11-2	TGTGCCAGCAGCGTGGGATCGGGTGAAAAACTGTTTTTT	CASSVGSGEKLFF
NA	TRBJ1-6	few	TRBV5-1	TGCGCCAGCAGCTTGGACTCAGCAAATTCACCCCTCCACTTT	CASSLDSANSPLHF
NA	TRBJ2-6	few	TRBV12-3/TRBV12-4	TGTGCCAGCAGTTTAGGGGTTGGGGCCAACGTCCTGACTTTC	CASSLGVGANVLTF
TRBD2	TRBJ2-3	NA	TRBV7-2	TGTGCCAGCAGCCCGCCCGGGACTACTAGCACAGATACGCAGTATTTT	CASSPPGTTSTDTQYF
NA	TRBJ2-3	few	TRBV10-2	TGCGCCAGCAGTCGATTGAACACAGATACGCAGTATTTT	CASSRLNTDTQYF
NA	TRBJ2-6	few	TRBV27	TGTGCCAGCAGTGAACAGAGCTCTGGGGCCAACGTCCTGACTTTC	CASSEQSSGANVLTF
NA	TRBJ2-2	few	TRBV5-5	TGTGCCAGCAGCTACTTTGGGGGAACGGGCACCGGGGAGCTGTTTTTT	CASSYFGGTGTGELFF
TRBD1	TRBJ1-2	few	TRBV3-1	TGTGCCAGCAGTCGGGACAGGGAGTATGGCTACACCTTC	CASSRDREYGYTF
NA	TRBJ2-5	NA	TRBV5-1	TGCGCCAGCAGCCCCGGAGGTGGGAGGATTCAAGAGACCCAGTACTTC	CASSPGGGRIQETQYF
NA	TRBJ2-3	few	TRBV20-1	TGCAGTGCTAGAGGTGGGAGCACAGATACGCAGTATTTT	CSARGGSTDTQYF
NA	TRBJ1-5	NA	TRBV15	TGTGCCACCAGCAGAGATCGGAATCAGCCCCAGCATTTT	CATSRDRNQPQHF
TRBD2	TRBJ2-3	NA	TRBV5-1	TGCGCCAGCAGATCGCTAGCGGGGACCACAGATACGCAGTATTTT	CASRSLAGTTDTQYF
NA	TRBJ2-5	NA	TRBV7-8	TGTGCCAGCAGCTCCCGACCTCGGCGAGGCCAAGAGACCCAGTACTTC	CASSSRPRRGQETQYF
NA	TRBJ1-1	NA	TRBV13	TGTGCCAGCATCGAGAGAGGGGGACCCTGGAACACTGAAGCTTTCTTT	CASIERGGPWNTEAFF
NA	TRBJ2-7	NA	TRBV4-1	TGCGCCAGCAGCCAAGAGGGAATATCTACCTCCTACGAGCAGTACTTC	CASSQEGISTSYEQYF
TRBD1	TRBJ1-1	NA	TRBV7-9	TGTGCCAGCAGCCCAGGACAGGGGTTGAACACTGAAGCTTTCTTT	CASSPGQGLNTEAFF
TRBD1	TRBJ2-1	NA	TRBV7-9	TGTGCCAGCAAAAGTGGGGACAGGTCGTTCTTC	CASKSGDRSFF
TRBD2	TRBJ2-2	NA	TRBV30	TGTGCCTGGAGGGGCGGGAGCAACACCGGGGAGCTGTTTTTT	CAWRGGSNTGELFF
NA	TRBJ2-1	many	TRBV5-6	TGTGCCAGCAGCTTGTCTAGTAAACCCTACAATGAGCAGTTCTTC	CASSLSSKPYNEQFF
NA	TRBJ2-1	NA	TRBV28	TGTGCCAGCCCCCCGGCCGGGGGATCCGATGAGCAGTTCTTC	CASPPAGGSDEQFF
TRBD1	TRBJ1-6	few	TRBV3-1	TGTGCCAGCAGCCGGACCGGGACAGCCGGCTCACCCCTCCACTTT	CASSRTGTAGSPLHF
NA	TRBJ2-1	NA	TRBV3-1	TGTGCCAGCAGCCAAAGGACTATCGAGAATGAGCAGTTCTTC	CASSQRTIENEQFF
TRBD2	TRBJ2-7	NA	TRBV29-1	TGCAGCGTCAAACTAGCGGGAGGCTCCGAGCAGTACTTC	CSVKLAGGSEQYF
NA	TRBJ2-5	few	TRBV5-1	TGCGCCAGCAGCTTGGGACAGATAATCCAAGAGACCCAGTACTTC	CASSLGQIIQETQYF
NA	TRBJ2-2	NA	TRBV12-3/TRBV12-4	TGTGCCAGCTCCGGGACATACACCGGGGAGCTGTTTTTT	CASSGTYTGELFF
NA	TRBJ1-5	NA	TRBV3-1	TGTGCCAGCAGCCAAGATCCATTGTCGGGGGGGTTAGGGCAGCCCCAGCATTTT	CASSQDPLSGGLGQPQHF
NA	TRBJ1-1	few	TRBV4-2	TGTGCCAGCAGCCACAGGGAAGGGGGGACTGAAGCTTTCTTT	CASSHREGGTEAFF
NA	TRBJ2-5	NA	TRBV3-1	TGTGCCAGCAGCCAAGATCTTTCGGGTGGGGAGACCCAGTACTTC	CASSQDLSGGETQYF
TRBD2	TRBJ2-7	NA	TRBV7-2	TGTGCCAGCAGCTTTACGGGAGGGCCCCACGAGCAGTACTTC	CASSFTGGPHEQYF
NA	TRBJ2-5	many	TRBV7-9	TGCGCCAGCAGCTTGGCCGGAAGTGAGACCCAGTACTTC	CASSLAGSETQYF
TRBD1	TRBJ1-5	few	TRBV9	TGTGCCAGCAGCGTAGGGACAGGAGACAATCAGCCCCAGCATTTT	CASSVGTGDNQPQHF
NA	TRBJ2-2	NA	TRBV7-8	TGTGCCAGCAGCCCTGGGCTAAGACGGAGGCGTGACGGGGAGCTGTTTTTT	CASSPGLRRRRDGELFF